A selection of T cell receptor beta chains follows, all from one sample in a study of long-term antiretroviral therapy in people with HIV. The repertoire was sequenced with immunoSEQ multiplex PCR; TCRdb's copy has only in-frame clones and lacks some. Of 20,000 to 25,000 clones in the sample, about nine tenths were seen once. The sample here was unsorted PBMCs, taken 1.8 years before starting antiretroviral therapy. These receptors were obtained from a woman aged 30 to 39 with HIV. The CDR3 runs from the conserved cysteine through the conserved F or W. Fields, in order: J gene, D gene, V gene, clone size, CDR3 protein, CDR3 DNA. D genes are given only for firm matches. Clone size is shown for a subset of rows, as once, few, many or a class of expanded clone.

>TRBJ2-2|NA|TRBV6-4|once
CASSAWTDTGELFF
TGTGCCAGCAGCGCGTGGACCGACACCGGGGAGCTGTTTTTT
>TRBJ2-3|TRBD1|TRBV5-6|NA
CASSFDRGGTQYF
TGTGCCAGCAGCTTCGACAGGGGGGGTACGCAGTATTTT
>TRBJ2-3|NA|TRBV5-1|NA
CASQSGTFTTDTQYF
TGCGCCAGCCAATCCGGGACTTTTACCACAGATACGCAGTATTTT
>TRBJ2-5|TRBD1|TRBV7-8|NA
CASSRDRQETQYF
TGTGCCAGCAGCCGGGACAGACAAGAGACCCAGTACTTC
>TRBJ1-5|NA|TRBV27|NA
CASSARGGEPQHF
TGTGCCAGCAGTGCGAGGGGAGGTGAGCCCCAGCATTTT
>TRBJ2-6|NA|TRBV2|NA
CASRGSLSGANVLTF
TGTGCCAGCAGGGGTTCTCTCTCTGGGGCCAACGTCCTGACTTTC
>TRBJ2-1|TRBD2|TRBV7-2|NA
CASSSPSGGYNEQFF
TGTGCCAGCAGCTCCCCTAGCGGGGGCTACAATGAGCAGTTCTTC
>TRBJ2-4|NA|TRBV29-1|few
CSVMPGGKNIQYF
TGCAGCGTTATGCCCGGCGGCAAAAACATTCAGTACTTC
>TRBJ1-1|NA|TRBV30|NA
CAWSGWLPGKGTEAFF
TGTGCCTGGAGTGGGTGGTTGCCTGGCAAGGGGACTGAAGCTTTCTTT
>TRBJ1-1|TRBD1|TRBV18|NA
CASSRQGDSEAFF
TGTGCCAGCTCACGACAGGGGGATAGCGAAGCTTTCTTT